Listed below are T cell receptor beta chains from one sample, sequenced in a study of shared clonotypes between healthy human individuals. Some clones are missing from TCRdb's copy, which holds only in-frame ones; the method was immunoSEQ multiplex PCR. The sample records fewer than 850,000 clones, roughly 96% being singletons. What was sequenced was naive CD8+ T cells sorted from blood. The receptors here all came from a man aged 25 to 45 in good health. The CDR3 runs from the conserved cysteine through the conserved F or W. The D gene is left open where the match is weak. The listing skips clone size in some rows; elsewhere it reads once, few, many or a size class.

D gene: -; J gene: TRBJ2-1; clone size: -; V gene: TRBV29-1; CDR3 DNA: TGCAGCGCGGCGGAGAGCTCCTACAATGAGCAGTTCTTC; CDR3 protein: CSAAESSYNEQFF
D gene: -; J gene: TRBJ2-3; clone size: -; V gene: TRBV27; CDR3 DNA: TGTGCCAGCAGTTTAACGTCAGCTTTTACAGATACGCAGTATTTT; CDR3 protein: CASSLTSAFTDTQYF
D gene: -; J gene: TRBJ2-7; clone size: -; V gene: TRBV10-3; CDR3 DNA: TGTGCCATCAGTGTAAACCCTCCAACGTTGTACTTC; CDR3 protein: CAISVNPPTLYF
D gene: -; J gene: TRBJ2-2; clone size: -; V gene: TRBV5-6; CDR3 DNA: TGTGCCAGCAGCTTAGGAGATAACACCGGGGAGCTGTTTTTT; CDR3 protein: CASSLGDNTGELFF
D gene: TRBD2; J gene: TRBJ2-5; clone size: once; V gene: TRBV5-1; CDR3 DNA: TGCGCCAGCAGCTTCCTAGCGGGAGAAGAGACCCAGTACTTC; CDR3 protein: CASSFLAGEETQYF
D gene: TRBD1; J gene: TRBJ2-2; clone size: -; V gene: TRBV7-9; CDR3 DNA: TGTGCCAGCAGCTTAGGTCTCTCCGGGACAGGGATTTACGGGGAGCTGTTTTTT; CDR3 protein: CASSLGLSGTGIYGELFF
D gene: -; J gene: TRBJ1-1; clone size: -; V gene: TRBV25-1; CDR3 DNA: TGTGCCAGCAGTGCCACAGGGTCGGGCACTGAAGCTTTCTTT; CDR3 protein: CASSATGSGTEAFF
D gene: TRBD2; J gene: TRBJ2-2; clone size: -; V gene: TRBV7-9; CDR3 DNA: TGTGCCAGCAGCTTCTCGGGAGGCGGGGAGCTGTTTTTT; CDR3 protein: CASSFSGGGELFF
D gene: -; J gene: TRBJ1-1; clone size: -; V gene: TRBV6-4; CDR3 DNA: TGTGCCAGCGTCTCGGCTATCGCAGGTGCTTTCTTT; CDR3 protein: CASVSAIAGAFF
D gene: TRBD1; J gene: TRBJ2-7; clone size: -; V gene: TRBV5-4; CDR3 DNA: TGTGCCAGCAGCTTCGGACAGGCCCTGAGTACCTACGAGCAGTACTTC; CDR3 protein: CASSFGQALSTYEQYF
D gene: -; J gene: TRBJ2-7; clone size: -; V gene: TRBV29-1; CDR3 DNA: TGCAGCGTCGCGGACGGAGACTCCTACGAGCAGTACTTC; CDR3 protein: CSVADGDSYEQYF
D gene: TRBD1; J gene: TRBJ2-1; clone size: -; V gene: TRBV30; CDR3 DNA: TGTGCCTGGACGAGACAGGGCCCTTACAATGAGCAGTTCTTC; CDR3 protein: CAWTRQGPYNEQFF
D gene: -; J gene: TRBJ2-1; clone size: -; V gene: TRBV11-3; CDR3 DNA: TGTGCCAGCAGTTCCTCGGGGGCCTACAATGAGCAGTTCTTC; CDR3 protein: CASSSSGAYNEQFF
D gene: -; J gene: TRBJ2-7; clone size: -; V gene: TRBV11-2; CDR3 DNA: TGTGCCAGCAGCTTGGGGCAGACCGAGCAGTACTTC; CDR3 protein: CASSLGQTEQYF
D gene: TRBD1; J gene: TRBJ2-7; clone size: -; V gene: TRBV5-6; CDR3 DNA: TGTGCCAGCAGTTTCCACACCAGGACAGGTCTCTACGAGCAGTACTTC; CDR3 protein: CASSFHTRTGLYEQYF
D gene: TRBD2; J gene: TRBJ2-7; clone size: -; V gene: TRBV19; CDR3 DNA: TGTGCCAGTAGTGACAGGACTAGCGGGAAGTACGAGCAGTACTTC; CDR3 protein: CASSDRTSGKYEQYF
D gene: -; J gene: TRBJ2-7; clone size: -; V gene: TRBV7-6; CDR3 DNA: TGTGCCAGCAGTTATGACGAATACTACGAGCAGTACTTC; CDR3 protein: CASSYDEYYEQYF
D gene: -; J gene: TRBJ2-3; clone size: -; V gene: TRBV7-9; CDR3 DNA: TGTGCCAGCAGCCCAATAGCATGGGGACGCCCTTATACGCAGTATTTT; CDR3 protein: CASSPIAWGRPYTQYF
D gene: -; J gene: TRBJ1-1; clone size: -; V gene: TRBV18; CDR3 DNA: TGTGCCAGCTCAACCCCATTTACCACAGGGAATGGCCCACCTGAAGCTTTCTTT; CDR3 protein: CASSTPFTTGNGPPEAFF
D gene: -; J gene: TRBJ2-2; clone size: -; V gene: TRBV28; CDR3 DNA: TGTGCCAGCAGTTTTCCGGAGAAGACCGGGGAGCTGTTTTTT; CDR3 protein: CASSFPEKTGELFF
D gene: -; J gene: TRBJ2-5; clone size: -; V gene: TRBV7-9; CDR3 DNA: TGTGCCAGCAGCTCTTGGTCTGGACAAGAGACCCAGTACTTC; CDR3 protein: CASSSWSGQETQYF
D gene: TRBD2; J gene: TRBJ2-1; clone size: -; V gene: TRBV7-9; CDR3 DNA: TGTGCCAGCAGCTTAGCGCCGGGAGGGTTCTACAATGAGCAGTTCTTC; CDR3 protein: CASSLAPGGFYNEQFF
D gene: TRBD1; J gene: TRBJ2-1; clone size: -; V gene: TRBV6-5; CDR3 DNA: TGTGCCAGCAGTCAACCGGGACAGGTGATCAATGAGCAGTTCTTC; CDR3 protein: CASSQPGQVINEQFF
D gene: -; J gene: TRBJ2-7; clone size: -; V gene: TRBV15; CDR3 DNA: TGTGCCACCAGCAAGTTACAGACAGACTACGAGCAGTACTTC; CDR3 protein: CATSKLQTDYEQYF
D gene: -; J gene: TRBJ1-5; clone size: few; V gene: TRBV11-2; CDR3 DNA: TGTGCCAGCAGCTTAGGGGACGAGGGGACATGGCAGCCCCAGCATTTT; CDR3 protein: CASSLGDEGTWQPQHF
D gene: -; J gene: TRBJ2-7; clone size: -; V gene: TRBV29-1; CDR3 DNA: TGCAGCGTTGACGACGGAGAGGGACTCTACGAGCAGTACTTC; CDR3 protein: CSVDDGEGLYEQYF
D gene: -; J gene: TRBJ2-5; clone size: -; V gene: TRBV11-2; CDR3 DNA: TGTGCCAGCAGCTTAGACCCGATCCGAGAGACCCAGTACTTC; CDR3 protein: CASSLDPIRETQYF
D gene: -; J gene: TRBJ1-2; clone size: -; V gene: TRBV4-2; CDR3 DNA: TGTGCCAGCAGCCAAGCACCGGGCAGGGACGTCAGTGGCTACACCTTC; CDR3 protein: CASSQAPGRDVSGYTF
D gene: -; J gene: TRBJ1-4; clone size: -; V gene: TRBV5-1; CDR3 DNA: TGCGCCAGCAGCTTGAGAGGGGCGGTCGATGAAAAACTGTTTTTT; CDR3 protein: CASSLRGAVDEKLFF
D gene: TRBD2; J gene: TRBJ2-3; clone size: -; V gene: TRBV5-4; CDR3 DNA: TGTGCCAGCACCCCCGGGACTAGCGGCACAGATACGCAGTATTTT; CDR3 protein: CASTPGTSGTDTQYF
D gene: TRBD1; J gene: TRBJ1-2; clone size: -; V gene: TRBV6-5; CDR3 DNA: TGTGCCACCCAGGGGACAGGGACTGCGGGGTTTGGCTACACCTTC; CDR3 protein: CATQGTGTAGFGYTF
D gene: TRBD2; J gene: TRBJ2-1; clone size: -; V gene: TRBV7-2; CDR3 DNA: TGTGCCAGCAGCTTAAAGCGGGGGGCCTACAATGAGCAGTTCTTC; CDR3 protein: CASSLKRGAYNEQFF
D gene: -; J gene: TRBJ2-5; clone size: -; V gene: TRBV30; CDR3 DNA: TGTGCCTGGTCATGGGGGAGCGGGGAGACCCAGTACTTC; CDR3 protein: CAWSWGSGETQYF
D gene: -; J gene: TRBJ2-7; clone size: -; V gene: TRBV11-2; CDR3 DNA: TGTGCCAGCAGCTTAATCCAACAGCCCTACGAGCAGTACTTC; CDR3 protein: CASSLIQQPYEQYF
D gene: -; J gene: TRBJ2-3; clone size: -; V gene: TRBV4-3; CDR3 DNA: TGCGCCAGCAGCCAAGGTTGGAAAGGAGTTAACACAGATACGCAGTATTTT; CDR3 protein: CASSQGWKGVNTDTQYF
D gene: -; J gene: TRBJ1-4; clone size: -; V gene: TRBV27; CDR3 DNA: TGTGCCAGCAGAAACGGTGAAAAACTGTTTTTT; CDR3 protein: CASRNGEKLFF
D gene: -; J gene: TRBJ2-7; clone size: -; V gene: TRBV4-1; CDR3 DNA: TGCGCCAGCAGCCAAGCGGACTTATCCTACGAGCAGTACTTC; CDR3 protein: CASSQADLSYEQYF
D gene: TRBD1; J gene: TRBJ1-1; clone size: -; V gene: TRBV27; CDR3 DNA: TGTGCCAGCAAACCGGGACAGAGGAACACTGAAGCTTTCTTT; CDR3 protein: CASKPGQRNTEAFF
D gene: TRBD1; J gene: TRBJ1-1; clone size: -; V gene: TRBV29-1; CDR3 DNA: TGCAGCGTTGGAGGCTTGACAGGGATGAACACTGAAGCTTTCTTT; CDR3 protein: CSVGGLTGMNTEAFF
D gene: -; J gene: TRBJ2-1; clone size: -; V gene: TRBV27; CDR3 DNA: TGTGCCAGCAGTGCCCACTTTGGCAATGAGCAGTTCTTC; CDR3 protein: CASSAHFGNEQFF
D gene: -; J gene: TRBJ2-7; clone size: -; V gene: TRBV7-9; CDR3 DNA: TGTGCCAGCAGCTTAGGTGGGGCAGACTACGAGCAGTACTTC; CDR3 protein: CASSLGGADYEQYF
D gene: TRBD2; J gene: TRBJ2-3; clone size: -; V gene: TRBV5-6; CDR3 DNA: TGTGCCAGCAGCTTGTTGCGGGAGGGTTGGAGCACAGATACGCAGTATTTT; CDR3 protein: CASSLLREGWSTDTQYF
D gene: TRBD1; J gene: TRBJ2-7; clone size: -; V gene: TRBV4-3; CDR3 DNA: TGCGCCAGCAGCGGAGGGACAGGGGCCTACGAGCAGTACTTC; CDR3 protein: CASSGGTGAYEQYF
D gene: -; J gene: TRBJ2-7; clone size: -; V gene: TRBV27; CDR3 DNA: TGTGCCAGCACCTTGGGCTCCGAGCAGTACTTC; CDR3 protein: CASTLGSEQYF
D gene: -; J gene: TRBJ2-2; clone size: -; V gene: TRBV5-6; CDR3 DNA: TGTGCCAGCAGCCTCTGGGGCACCGGGGAGCTGTTTTTT; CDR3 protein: CASSLWGTGELFF
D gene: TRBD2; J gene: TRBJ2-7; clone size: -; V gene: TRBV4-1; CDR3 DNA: TGCGCCAGCATGGGTGTTTTGGGCCCAAGCGGGAGTTACGACGAGCAGTACTTC; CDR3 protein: CASMGVLGPSGSYDEQYF
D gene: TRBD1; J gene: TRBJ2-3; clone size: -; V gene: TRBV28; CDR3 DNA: TGTGCCAGCAGTTTGCCCCGGGACAGGGGAGTCCCCACAGATACGCAGTATTTT; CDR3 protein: CASSLPRDRGVPTDTQYF
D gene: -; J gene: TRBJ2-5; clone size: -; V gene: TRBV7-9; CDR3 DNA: TGTGCCAGCAGCTTAGCTCAGTACAGGGACGAAGAGACCCAGTACTTC; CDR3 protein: CASSLAQYRDEETQYF
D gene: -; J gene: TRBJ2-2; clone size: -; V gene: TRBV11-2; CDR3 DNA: TGTGCCAGCGCCGCACAGGGAATAAACACCGGGGAGCTGTTTTTT; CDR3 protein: CASAAQGINTGELFF
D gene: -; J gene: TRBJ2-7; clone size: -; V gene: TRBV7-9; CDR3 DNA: TGTGCCAGCAGCCCCCGGGACGGTCTGCCCGAGCAGTACTTC; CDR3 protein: CASSPRDGLPEQYF
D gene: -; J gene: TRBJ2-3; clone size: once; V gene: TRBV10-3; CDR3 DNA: TGTGCCATCAGTGAGTCGGATACCCACTCCACAGATACGCAGTATTTT; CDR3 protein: CAISESDTHSTDTQYF
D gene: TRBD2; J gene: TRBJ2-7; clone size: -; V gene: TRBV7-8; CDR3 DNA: TGTGCCAGCAGCTATAGCGTCCGGGAGGGCTTTATCTCGATTTCCTACGAGCAGTACTTC; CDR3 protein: CASSYSVREGFISISYEQYF
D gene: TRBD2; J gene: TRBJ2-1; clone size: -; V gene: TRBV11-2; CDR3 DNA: TGTGCCAGCAAACTAGCGGGAGTTAACAATGAGCAGTTCTTC; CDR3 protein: CASKLAGVNNEQFF
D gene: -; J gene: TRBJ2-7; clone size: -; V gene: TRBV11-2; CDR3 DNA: TGTGCCAGCAGCTTAGCTGGGGGGGCAGGGTTCTCCTACGAGCAGTACTTC; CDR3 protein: CASSLAGGAGFSYEQYF
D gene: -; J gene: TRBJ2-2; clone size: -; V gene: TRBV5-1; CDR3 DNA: TGCGCCAGCAGCTTGGTGGGGTACACCGGGGAGCTGTTTTTT; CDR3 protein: CASSLVGYTGELFF
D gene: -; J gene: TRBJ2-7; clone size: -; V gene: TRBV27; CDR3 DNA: TGTGCCAGCAGTCCTACTCTTGAGGACAGTGTCTACGAGCAGTACTTC; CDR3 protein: CASSPTLEDSVYEQYF
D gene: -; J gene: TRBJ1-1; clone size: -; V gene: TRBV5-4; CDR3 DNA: TGTGCCAGCATCGACACCGGGGGGAACACTGAAGCTTTCTTT; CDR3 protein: CASIDTGGNTEAFF
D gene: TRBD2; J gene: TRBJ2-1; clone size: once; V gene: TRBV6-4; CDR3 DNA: TGTGCCAGCAGCCTACTAGCGGGACAGATCAATGAGCAGTTCTTC; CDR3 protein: CASSLLAGQINEQFF
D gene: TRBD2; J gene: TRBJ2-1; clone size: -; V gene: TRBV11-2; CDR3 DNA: TGTGCCAGCAGCTTAGATTTGCGGGCTAGCGGGAGTATTTTAAATGAGCAGTTCTTC; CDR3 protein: CASSLDLRASGSILNEQFF
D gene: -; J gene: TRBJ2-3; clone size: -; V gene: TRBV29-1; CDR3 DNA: TGCAGCGTTGAAGATCAAGGGAGTAGCACAGATACGCAGTATTTT; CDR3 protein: CSVEDQGSSTDTQYF